This paragraph reports one T cell receptor (beta chain). As yet, its antigen is unknown. CDR3 length equals 16 residues. The ends lost 5 bases at V and 4 bases at J; junction bases unmatched: 11. The sample is drawn from a study of cytomegalovirus exposure and HLA in healthy donors. With 60 Vbeta and 13 Jbeta primers, the PCR was carried out. Here immunoSEQ multiplex PCR was the method, and the copy in TCRdb shows in-frame clones only, minus some. The table shows 150,000 to 200,000 clones, with roughly 88% occurring only once. The study's findings and limits: While the bulk of TCR sequences proved rare, some public TCRs turned up in many donors. Sequence variants that were highly shared formed a cluster that was likely a sequencing artifact. Later work associated fewer than 20,000 TCR beta sequences with HLA alleles at 0.05 false discovery rate.

The sample consisted of PBMCs. This TCR came from a man aged 50 to 59 in good health and CMV-seropositive. This rearrangement joins TRBV5-3 to TRBJ1-5; 8 positions agree with TRBD1. TRBV5-3 is identified as an open reading frame with a role that is uncertain. The CDR3: CARRRGQGPENQPQHF. Written as DNA, the CDR3 is TGTGCCAGAAGGCGTGGACAGGGCCCGGAGAATCAGCCCCAGCATTTT.